This is a list of T cell receptor beta chains from one sample in a study of T cell responses to AZD1222 COVID-19 vaccine. The data were produced by immunoSEQ multiplex PCR, yet TCRdb's version contains in-frame clones alone and is incomplete. The sample includes roughly 150,000 clones, around 85% of them seen just once. Here the sequenced sample was peripheral blood, taken 28 days after the second AZD1222 dose. These receptor sequences come from an adult who received the AZD1222 COVID-19 vaccine. Each CDR3 is given with its conserved first and last residue. A D gene is named only where the DNA matches it firmly. Clone sizes are given selectively: once, few, many, or a class where the clone is expanded.

v_gene	d_gene	j_gene	abundance	CDR3aa	CDR3nt
TRBV6-5	TRBD1	TRBJ1-6	.	CASRRQGNSPLHF	TGTGCCAGCAGACGACAGGGTAATTCACCCCTCCACTTT
TRBV12-3/TRBV12-4	.	TRBJ1-1	.	CASSGTGRTEAFF	TGTGCCAGCAGTGGTACAGGGAGAACTGAAGCTTTCTTT
TRBV4-1	TRBD2	TRBJ2-2	.	CASSQIAGAYTGELFF	TGCGCCAGCAGCCAGATAGCGGGGGCCTACACCGGGGAGCTGTTTTTT
TRBV6-5	TRBD1	TRBJ1-6	.	CASSYSGQGNSPLHF	TGTGCCAGCAGTTACTCCGGACAGGGCAATTCACCCCTCCACTTT
TRBV11-3	TRBD2	TRBJ2-3	.	CASSSGTRFGGEVTDTQYF	TGTGCCAGCAGCTCAGGGACCCGTTTCGGGGGGGAGGTCACAGATACGCAGTATTTT
TRBV9	.	TRBJ2-7	.	CASSPQSGYEQYF	TGTGCCAGCAGCCCTCAGTCGGGCTACGAGCAGTACTTC
TRBV19	.	TRBJ1-5	.	CASSISRHSNQPQHF	TGTGCCAGTAGTATTTCCAGGCACAGCAATCAGCCCCAGCATTTT
TRBV6-2/TRBV6-3	.	TRBJ1-1	.	CASSPDLRVTEAFF	TGTGCCAGCAGCCCAGATCTAAGGGTCACTGAAGCTTTCTTT
TRBV7-2	TRBD2	TRBJ2-5	.	CASIVSGGVLETQYF	TGTGCCAGCATCGTTAGCGGGGGGGTTTTGGAGACCCAGTACTTC
TRBV19	.	TRBJ2-1	.	CASSRDGESYNEQFF	TGTGCCAGTAGCCGAGACGGGGAATCCTACAATGAGCAGTTCTTC
TRBV6-5	.	TRBJ1-3	.	CASSRDGGSGNTIYF	TGTGCCAGCAGTCGGGACGGAGGCTCTGGAAACACCATATATTTT
TRBV7-9	TRBD2	TRBJ2-7	.	CASSAGTSSPGEQYF	TGTGCCAGCAGCGCCGGGACTAGCTCCCCTGGGGAGCAGTACTTC
TRBV29-1	.	TRBJ2-7	few	CSVAFRGRFSWEQYF	TGCAGCGTTGCCTTTCGGGGGCGTTTCTCCTGGGAGCAGTACTTC
TRBV11-3	.	TRBJ2-1	.	CASSSYRGGEQFF	TGTGCCAGCAGCTCCTACAGGGGGGGTGAGCAGTTCTTC
TRBV27	.	TRBJ1-2	.	CASSLSLGGKGGYTF	TGTGCCAGCAGTTTATCCCTCGGGGGGAAAGGGGGCTACACCTTC
TRBV19	.	TRBJ2-1	.	CASRLVHEQFF	TGTGCCAGTAGGCTGGTCCATGAGCAGTTCTTC
TRBV3-1/TRBV3-2	.	TRBJ2-7	once	CASSEAGGPEYF	TGTGCCAGCAGCGAAGCCGGGGGGCCAGAGTACTTC
TRBV5-4	.	TRBJ2-7	.	CASSSTDYEQYF	TGTGCCAGCAGCTCGACAGACTACGAGCAGTACTTC
TRBV12-3/TRBV12-4	.	TRBJ1-2	few	CASSRGPYGYTF	TGTGCCAGCAGTCGAGGTCCTTATGGCTACACCTTC
TRBV7-2	TRBD2	TRBJ2-2	.	CASSRASGDTGELFF	TGTGCCAGCAGCCGGGCTAGCGGGGACACCGGGGAGCTGTTTTTT
TRBV6-5	.	TRBJ1-6	.	CASSSNPGADSPLHF	TGTGCCAGCAGCTCTAACCCGGGGGCTGATTCACCCCTCCACTTT
TRBV9	.	TRBJ1-2	.	CASSVDLGLNYGYTF	TGTGCCAGCAGCGTAGATCTCGGACTGAACTATGGCTACACCTTC
TRBV27	.	TRBJ2-3	.	CASSQGRGKITAHRTDTQYF	TGTGCCAGCAGTCAGGGACGGGGGAAAATAACCGCACACCGCACAGATACGCAGTATTTT
TRBV5-1	.	TRBJ1-1	.	CASSGVPGTEAFF	TGCGCCAGCAGCGGGGTTCCCGGGACTGAAGCTTTCTTT
TRBV14	.	TRBJ1-1	.	CASSPGLGRTEAFF	TGTGCCAGCAGCCCAGGACTCGGGAGGACTGAAGCTTTCTTT
TRBV6-5	.	TRBJ2-2	.	CASSFHTGELFF	TGTGCCAGCAGTTTTCACACCGGGGAGCTGTTTTTT
TRBV7-8	.	TRBJ1-1	.	CASSLNRLNTEAFF	TGTGCCAGCAGCTTAAATCGCTTGAACACTGAAGCTTTCTTT
TRBV5-4	TRBD2	TRBJ2-1	.	CASGRGGSYNEQFF	TGTGCCAGCGGGCGGGGGGGCAGCTACAATGAGCAGTTCTTC
TRBV6-5	.	TRBJ1-4	.	CASGRGTDLNEKLFF	TGTGCCAGCGGCAGGGGAACCGATCTTAACGAAAAACTGTTTTTT
TRBV13	.	TRBJ1-4	.	CASSRNWGGNEKLFF	TGTGCCAGCAGCCGAAACTGGGGGGGTAATGAAAAACTGTTTTTT
TRBV30	.	TRBJ1-1	.	CAWTTGTANTEAFF	TGTGCCTGGACAACCGGGACGGCGAACACTGAAGCTTTCTTT
TRBV18	.	TRBJ2-3	.	CASSPPTDTQYF	TGTGCCAGCTCACCACCCACAGATACGCAGTATTTT
TRBV29-1	TRBD2	TRBJ2-1	.	CSVQLAGYNEQFF	TGCAGCGTTCAACTAGCGGGGTACAATGAGCAGTTCTTC